This TCR beta chain is from a study of cytomegalovirus exposure and HLA in healthy donors. Trimming removed 6 bases at V and 4 bases at J, with 23 bases between. This CDR3 comprises 16 residues. CDR1 is SGHTS and CDR2 is YDEGEE in the germline V gene. Primers included in the PCR were 60 Vbeta and 13 Jbeta primers. Assay used: immunoSEQ multiplex PCR; TCRdb lists only in-frame clones, some missing. The sample carries around 100,000 clones, over 65% recorded once. The chain uses TRBV5-8 and TRBJ2-7; tentative D call: TRBD1 (6 bases). The TCR originated in a woman between 40 and 55 years old in good health and CMV-seropositive. What was sequenced was PBMCs. In DNA form, the CDR3 reads TGTGCCAGCAACCAACTAGGGGGAGAGGTGGGGTACGAGCAGTACTTC. Encoded protein: CASNQLGGEVGYEQYF. Full variable domain (remainder filled in from reference TRBV5-8 and TRBJ2-7): EAGVTQSPTHLIKTRGQQATLRCSPISGHTSVYWYQQALGLGLQFLLWYDEGEERNRGNFPPRFSGRQFPNYSSELNVNALELEDSALYLCASNQLGGEVGYEQYFGPGTRLTVT.